This is a list of T cell receptor beta chains from one sample in a study of long-term antiretroviral therapy in people with HIV. Assay: immunoSEQ multiplex PCR; the TCRdb copy retains only in-frame clones and omits some. The repertoire includes about 28,000 clones, roughly 84% of them detected once, and around 6% sits in the top ten. This material consisted of unsorted PBMCs, taken 0.4 years after starting antiretroviral therapy. The source of these receptors is a man between 18 and 35 years old with HIV. CDR3s include the opening cysteine and the closing phenylalanine or tryptophan. A D gene is named only where the DNA matches it firmly. Clone sizes are given selectively: once, few, many, or a class where the clone is expanded.

v_gene	j_gene	d_gene	abundance	CDR3nt	CDR3aa
TRBV19	TRBJ1-5	NA	NA	TGTGCCAGTAGTATTGGGAATCAGCCCCAGCATTTT	CASSIGNQPQHF
TRBV18	TRBJ1-1	NA	NA	TGTGCCAGCTCACCCCAGACGGTTGATGCTTTCTTT	CASSPQTVDAFF
TRBV2	TRBJ1-1	NA	once	TGTGCCAGCAGTCAAACAGGGAAACCAGAGAACACTGAAGCTTTCTTT	CASSQTGKPENTEAFF
TRBV7-9	TRBJ1-3	TRBD1	NA	TGTGCCAGCAGCCAGGGATGGGACAGACGGTTCCACTCTGGAAACACCATATATTTT	CASSQGWDRRFHSGNTIYF
TRBV18	TRBJ1-5	NA	NA	TGTGCCAGCTCACCAAACAGGGTAGTCGGCAATCAGCCCCAGCATTTT	CASSPNRVVGNQPQHF
TRBV27	TRBJ1-3	TRBD1	NA	TGTGCCAGCAGTTTCGGGACAGTGGAAAGCCCCATATATTTT	CASSFGTVESPIYF
TRBV7-9	TRBJ2-3	TRBD2	NA	TGTGCCAGCAGCTTAGCCCGGACTAGCGGGGAGGGGACAGATACGCAGTATTTT	CASSLARTSGEGTDTQYF
TRBV19	TRBJ2-2	NA	NA	TGTGCCAGTAGAAGGGAGCCCGGGGAGCTGTTTTTT	CASRREPGELFF
TRBV19	TRBJ1-5	NA	NA	TGTGCCAGTAGTATCTTGGGTTCCGTCAATCAGCCCCAGCATTTT	CASSILGSVNQPQHF
TRBV19	TRBJ1-1	NA	medium-sized	TGTGCCAGTAGTACGCCATACAGAAGTCTCGGGGCGAGGAACACTGAAGCTTTCTTT	CASSTPYRSLGARNTEAFF
TRBV7-8	TRBJ2-1	TRBD2	few	TGTGCCAGCAGAACCGGACTAGCGGGACTCGATGAGCAGTTCTTC	CASRTGLAGLDEQFF
TRBV13	TRBJ2-7	TRBD1	NA	TGTGCCAGCAGCCACCGGACAGGTAGGGATTCCTACGAGCAGTACTTC	CASSHRTGRDSYEQYF
TRBV6-5	TRBJ2-1	NA	NA	TGTGCCAGCAGCATTAGGGACCCGGCCTACAATGAGCAGTTCTTC	CASSIRDPAYNEQFF
TRBV7-9	TRBJ2-5	NA	NA	TGTGCCAGCAGCTTGAATAGAGAACAGTACCAAGAGACCCAGTACTTC	CASSLNREQYQETQYF
TRBV27	TRBJ1-1	NA	NA	TGTGCCAGCAGTTTTGGACAAAACACTGAAGCTTTCTTT	CASSFGQNTEAFF
TRBV6-5	TRBJ2-7	NA	NA	TGTGCCAGCAGTTACTCCCTGCATCAGAGCTCCTACGAGCAGTACTTC	CASSYSLHQSSYEQYF
TRBV5-1	TRBJ1-1	TRBD1	NA	TGCGCCAGCACCCTCCGACAGGGCCTCACTGAAGCTTTCTTT	CASTLRQGLTEAFF
TRBV27	TRBJ1-1	NA	NA	TGTGCCAGCAGTTTAATGGGGGACACTGAAGCTTTCTTT	CASSLMGDTEAFF
TRBV18	TRBJ2-7	NA	NA	TGTGCCAGCTCACCAGAAAGAATCTACGAGCAGTACTTC	CASSPERIYEQYF
TRBV6-1	TRBJ1-2	TRBD1	NA	TGTGCCAGCAGTGAAATAATCCTTACGGGACAGGGGGCGCAGGGCTACACCTTC	CASSEIILTGQGAQGYTF
TRBV18	TRBJ1-4	NA	NA	TGTGCCAGCTCACTCTATACAGTGACGGGGGAAAAACTGTTTTTT	CASSLYTVTGEKLFF
TRBV6-5	TRBJ1-5	TRBD1	NA	TGTGCCAGCAGCCGGACAGGGAACAGCAATCAGCCCCAGCATTTT	CASSRTGNSNQPQHF
TRBV9	TRBJ2-1	NA	NA	TGTGCCAGCAGCCCCAAGGACAGTACCTACAATGAGCAGTTCTTC	CASSPKDSTYNEQFF
TRBV5-1	TRBJ1-1	NA	NA	TGCGCCAGCAGCTTGGAGGGCTCTGAAGCTTTCTTT	CASSLEGSEAFF
TRBV7-6	TRBJ2-1	TRBD1	NA	TGTGCCAGCAGCTTAAACAGGGGCTCCTACAATGAGCAGTTCTTC	CASSLNRGSYNEQFF
TRBV14	TRBJ2-2	NA	NA	TGTGCCAGCAGGCCCCGAAGAATTGCCGGGGAGCTGTTTTTT	CASRPRRIAGELFF
TRBV27	TRBJ1-2	TRBD1	NA	TGTGCCAGCAGCCCAACAAGGACAGGGCGGAGGGGCTACACCTTC	CASSPTRTGRRGYTF
TRBV7-2	TRBJ1-1	NA	NA	TGTGCCAGCAGCTTAGTATTCCCAGCACCTGAAGCTTTCTTT	CASSLVFPAPEAFF